This T cell receptor beta chain was profiled in a study of CD4 T cells in relation to SARS-CoV-2 and coronaviruses. Overall study: TCR beta CDR3s were sequenced after 10-day antigen culture of PBMCs. Controls used an HIV-1 Nef peptide pool or no peptide. The HLA restriction of the shared crossreactive spike epitopes was mapped.

Unexposed donor CD4+ T cells date from about 2011-2018, before the COVID-19 pandemic. After ten to eleven days of culture, CD4+ T cells were isolated. The CDR3 is made up of 12 amino acids. V was shortened by 3 bases and J by 7 bases, with 9 bases between the two germline ends. Germline CDR1 MNHNS, CDR2 SASEGT. The method was immunoSEQ multiplex PCR; TCRdb's version includes in-frame clones alone and lacks a portion of them. The data hold roughly 18,000 clones, with roughly 77% observed a single time. Details on this clone: Antigen specificity is unknown.

The receptor's source is a human donor in good health. Sequencing used CD4+ T cells from PBMCs, cultured in vitro. The chain couples TRBV6-1 to TRBJ1-2; no clear D. The CDR3 sequence is CASSDRIFGYTF. CDR3 coding DNA: TGTGCCAGCAGTGACAGGATTTTTGGCTACACCTTC.